The table lists the clone carrying this TCR beta chain with many counts. The sample's time point: longitudinal time-point 1 (baseline). Each TCR transcript was tagged with a 10-nucleotide random UMI during 5'RACE. TCRdb redid the calling of the 5' RACE reads with MiXCR, one entry per CDR3 protein. This table holds tens of thousands of distinct CDR3 sequences, around 3.1% found once. The sample belongs to a study of neurological immune-mediated disorders. V was clipped by 2 bases and J by 2 bases, with 3 bases between them. Germline V gene lookup returns CDR1 SGHRS and CDR2 YFSETQ. The CDR3 extends over 12 amino acids.

The TCR comes from a woman aged 55-75 years with multiple sclerosis. The V gene is TRBV5-1, the J gene TRBJ2-3; D gene unclear. Sequencing was performed on PBMCs. CDR3 sequence: CASSFNTDTQYF. CDR3 nucleotides: TGCGCCAGCAGCTTTAACACAGATACGCAGTATTTT. Using reference TRBV5-1 and TRBJ2-3 for the parts outside the CDR3, the full variable domain is KAGVTQTPRYLIKTRGQQVTLSCSPISGHRSVSWYQQTPGQGLQFLFEYFSETQRNKGNFPGRFSGRQFSNSRSEMNVSTLELGDSALYLCASSFNTDTQYFGPGTRLTVL.